This T cell receptor (beta chain) was sequenced during a study of blood T cell repertoires in COVID-19. Turning to the study itself: Specimens from acute and convalescent COVID-19 originated in the United States, Italy and Spain. T cells, B-cell-depleted T cells, or PBMCs supplied cDNA or gDNA.

The germline gives CDR1 SGHDT, CDR2 YYEEEE. V lost 4 bases and J lost 4, with 23 bases in between. The CDR3 covers 17 residues. Per the original data handling: Estimates of nucleated cell counts were drawn from the amplification of reference gene primers. Method: immunoSEQ multiplex PCR; TCRdb's copy keeps in-frame clones and lacks some. D and trimming come from the DNA, and the V and J calls and clone size come from that table. Of roughly 280,000 clones detected, 70% to 90% appear once; the ten largest clones hold 9.5% to 12%. Sequencing input: peripheral blood. The receptor comes from a woman between 70 and 85 years old with acute or convalescent COVID-19. The rearrangement joins TRBV5-6 to TRBJ2-5; D is possibly TRBD2 (6 bases). The CDR3 here is CASSPEWDLWGRETQYF. In DNA form, the CDR3 reads TGTGCCAGCAGCCCGGAGTGGGACTTGTGGGGGAGAGAGACCCAGTACTTC.